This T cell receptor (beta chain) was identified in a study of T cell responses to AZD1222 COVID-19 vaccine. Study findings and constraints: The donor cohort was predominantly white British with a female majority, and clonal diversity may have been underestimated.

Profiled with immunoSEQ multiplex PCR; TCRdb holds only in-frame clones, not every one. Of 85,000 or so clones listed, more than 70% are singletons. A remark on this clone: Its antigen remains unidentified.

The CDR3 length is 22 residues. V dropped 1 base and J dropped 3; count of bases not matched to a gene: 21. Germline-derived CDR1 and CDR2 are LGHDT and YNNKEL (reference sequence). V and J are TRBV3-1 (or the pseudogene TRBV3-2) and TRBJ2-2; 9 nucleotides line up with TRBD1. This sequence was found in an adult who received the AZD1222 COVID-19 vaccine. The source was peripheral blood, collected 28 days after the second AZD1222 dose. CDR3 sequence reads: CASSQVSFGDRGFRGDTGELFF. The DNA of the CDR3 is TGTGCCAGCAGCCAAGTGAGCTTCGGCGACAGGGGGTTTCGGGGCGACACCGGGGAGCTGTTTTTT.